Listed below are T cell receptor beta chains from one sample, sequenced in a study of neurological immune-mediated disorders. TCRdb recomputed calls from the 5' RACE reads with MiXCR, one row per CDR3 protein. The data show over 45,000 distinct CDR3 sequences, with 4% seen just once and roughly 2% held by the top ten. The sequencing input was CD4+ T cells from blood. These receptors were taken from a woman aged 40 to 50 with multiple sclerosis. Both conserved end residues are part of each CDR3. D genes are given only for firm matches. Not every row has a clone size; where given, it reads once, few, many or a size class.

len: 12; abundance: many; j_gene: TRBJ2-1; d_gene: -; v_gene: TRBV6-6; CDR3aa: CASRPNRDEQFF; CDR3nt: TGTGCCAGCAGGCCGAATAGGGATGAGCAGTTCTTC
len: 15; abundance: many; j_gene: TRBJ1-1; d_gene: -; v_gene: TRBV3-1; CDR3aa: CASSHERAGSTEAFF; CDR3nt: TGTGCCAGCAGCCATGAACGGGCCGGTAGCACTGAAGCTTTCTTT
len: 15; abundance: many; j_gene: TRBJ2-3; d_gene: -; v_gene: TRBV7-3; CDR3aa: CASSLRADPTDTQYF; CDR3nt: TGTGCCAGCAGCTTAAGGGCAGACCCCACAGATACGCAGTATTTT
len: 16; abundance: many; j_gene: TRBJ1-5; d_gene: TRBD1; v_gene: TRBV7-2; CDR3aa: CASSLRWDRESQPQHF; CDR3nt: TGTGCCAGCAGCTTAAGGTGGGACAGGGAAAGTCAGCCCCAGCATTTT
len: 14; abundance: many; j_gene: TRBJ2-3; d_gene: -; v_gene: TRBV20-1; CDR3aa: CSAVLLGSTDTQYF; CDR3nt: TGCAGTGCTGTCCTCTTAGGTTCCACAGATACGCAGTATTTT
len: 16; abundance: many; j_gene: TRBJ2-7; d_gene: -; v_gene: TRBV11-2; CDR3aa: CASSPLGGTHYYEQYF; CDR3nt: TGTGCCAGCAGCCCCCTAGGGGGGACACACTACTACGAGCAGTACTTC
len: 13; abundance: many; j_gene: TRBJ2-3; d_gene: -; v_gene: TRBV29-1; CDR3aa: CSVEFTITDTQYF; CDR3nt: TGCAGCGTTGAATTTACAATCACAGATACGCAGTATTTT
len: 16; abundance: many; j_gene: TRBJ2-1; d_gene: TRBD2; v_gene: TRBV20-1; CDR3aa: CSASYPGLAGNNEQFF; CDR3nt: TGCAGTGCTAGTTACCCGGGACTAGCGGGGAATAATGAGCAGTTCTTC
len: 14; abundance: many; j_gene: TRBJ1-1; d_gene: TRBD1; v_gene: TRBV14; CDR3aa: CASSPLPGGREAFF; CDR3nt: TGTGCCAGCAGCCCCTTACCAGGGGGTAGAGAAGCTTTCTTT
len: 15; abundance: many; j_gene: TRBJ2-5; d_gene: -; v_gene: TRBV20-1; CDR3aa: CSARGPPGQRETQYF; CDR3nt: TGCAGTGCTAGAGGCCCGCCGGGCCAGCGGGAGACCCAGTACTTC
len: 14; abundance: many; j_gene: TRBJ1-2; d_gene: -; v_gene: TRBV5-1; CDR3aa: CASSLEGLGYGYTF; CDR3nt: TGCGCCAGCAGCTTGGAGGGTCTCGGCTATGGCTACACCTTC
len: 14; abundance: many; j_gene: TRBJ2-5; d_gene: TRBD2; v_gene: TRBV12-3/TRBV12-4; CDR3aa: CASRLTGGEETQYF; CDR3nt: TGTGCCAGCAGGTTGACCGGGGGGGAAGAGACCCAGTACTTC
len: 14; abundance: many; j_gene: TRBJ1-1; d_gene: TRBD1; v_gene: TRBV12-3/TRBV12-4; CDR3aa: CASGSRDRNTEAFF; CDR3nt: TGTGCCAGTGGAAGCCGGGACAGAAACACTGAAGCTTTCTTT
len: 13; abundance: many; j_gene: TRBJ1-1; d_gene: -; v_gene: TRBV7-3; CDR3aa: CASKLNSRVEAFF; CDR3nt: TGTGCCAGCAAGCTGAACTCCCGTGTTGAAGCTTTCTTT
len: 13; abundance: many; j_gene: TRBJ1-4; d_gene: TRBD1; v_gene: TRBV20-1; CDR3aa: CSFRGGQREKLFF; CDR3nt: TGCAGTTTCAGAGGGGGACAGAGGGAAAAACTGTTTTTT
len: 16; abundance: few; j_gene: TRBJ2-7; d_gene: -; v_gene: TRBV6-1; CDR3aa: CASSEIAGAHSYEQYF; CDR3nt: TGTGCCAGCAGTGAAATCGCAGGAGCTCATAGCTACGAGCAGTACTTC
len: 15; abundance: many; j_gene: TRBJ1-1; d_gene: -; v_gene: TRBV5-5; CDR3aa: CASSLKVSVNTEAFF; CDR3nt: TGTGCCAGCAGCTTGAAGGTGTCCGTGAACACTGAAGCTTTCTTT
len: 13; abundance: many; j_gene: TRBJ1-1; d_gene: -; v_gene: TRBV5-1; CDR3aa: CASSLRRDTEAFF; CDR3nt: TGCGCCAGCAGCTTACGGCGGGACACTGAAGCTTTCTTT
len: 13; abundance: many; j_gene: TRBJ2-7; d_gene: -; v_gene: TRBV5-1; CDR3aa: CASSLDWGREQYF; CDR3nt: TGCGCCAGCAGCTTGGATTGGGGTCGCGAGCAGTACTTC
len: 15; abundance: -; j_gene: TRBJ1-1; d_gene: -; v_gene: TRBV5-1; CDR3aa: CASSFRPAGGTEAFF; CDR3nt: TGCGCCAGCAGCTTCCGGCCTGCCGGGGGCACTGAAGCTTTCTTT
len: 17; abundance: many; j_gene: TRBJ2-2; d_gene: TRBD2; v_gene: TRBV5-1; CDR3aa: CASSLPLSAGDHGELFF; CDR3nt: TGCGCCAGCAGCTTGCCTCTGTCAGCGGGGGATCACGGGGAGCTGTTTTTT
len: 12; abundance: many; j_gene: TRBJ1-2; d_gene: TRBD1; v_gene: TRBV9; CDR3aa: CASSVTGEGYTF; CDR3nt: TGTGCCAGCAGCGTGACAGGGGAAGGCTACACCTTC
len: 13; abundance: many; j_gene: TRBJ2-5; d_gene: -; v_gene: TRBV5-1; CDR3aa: CASSLTGKETQYF; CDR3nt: TGCGCCAGCAGCTTGACCGGGAAAGAGACCCAGTACTTC
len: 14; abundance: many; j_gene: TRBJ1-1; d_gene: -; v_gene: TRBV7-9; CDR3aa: CASSRQAQNTEAFF; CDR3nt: TGTGCCAGCAGCCGACAGGCTCAGAACACTGAAGCTTTCTTT
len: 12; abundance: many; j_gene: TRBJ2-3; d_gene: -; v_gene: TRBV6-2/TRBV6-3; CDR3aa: CASSNRVNTQYF; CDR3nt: TGTGCCAGCAGCAACAGGGTAAATACGCAGTATTTT
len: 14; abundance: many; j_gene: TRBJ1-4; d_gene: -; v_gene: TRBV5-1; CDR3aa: CASSFLSSQEKLFF; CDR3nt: TGCGCCAGCAGCTTTTTGTCATCTCAAGAAAAACTGTTTTTT
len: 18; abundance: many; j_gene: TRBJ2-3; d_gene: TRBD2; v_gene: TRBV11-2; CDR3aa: CASSLSPWNSGGTDTQYF; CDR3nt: TGTGCCAGCAGCTTATCCCCCTGGAATAGCGGGGGCACAGATACGCAGTATTTT
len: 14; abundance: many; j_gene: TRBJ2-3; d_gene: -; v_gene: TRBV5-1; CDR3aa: CASSLGQLTDTQYF; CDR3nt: TGTGCCAGCAGTTTAGGACAGCTCACAGATACGCAGTATTTT